The 21 T cell receptor beta chains below come from one sample, sequenced in a study of CD8 T cells in ankylosing spondylitis (TCRdb year 2017). Library preparation used 5' RACE. The listed sequencing device is Illumina HiSeq 2500. TCRdb reran the public reads through fastp at Q25 and MiXCR, keeping productive beta chains. Records with the same CDR3 protein are collapsed into one entry carrying the most frequent genes and DNA. Within this sample are 300,000 to 400,000 distinct CDR3 sequences, with approximately 20% of them counted one time only. About 12% of the sample is in the top ten clones. Source material: blood, either unsorted or a sorted T cell fraction (not recorded which). The receptors derive from a male donor with ankylosing spondylitis or in good health (not recorded which).

The rearrangement joins TRBV30 to TRBJ2-1, with D possibly TRBD1 on 6 matching bases. CDR1 is GTSNPN, CDR2 SVGIG, per germline (reference sequence). The CDR3 length is 15 residues. V was pared by 1 base and J by 0 bases, with 10 bases between. CDR3 protein: CAWSDTGSSYNEQFF. DNA of the CDR3: TGTGCCTGGAGTGATACAGGGAGCTCCTACAATGAGCAGTTCTTC.

This clonotype turned up a few times. V usage is TRBV25-1 and J usage is TRBJ2-7; D is perhaps TRBD1 (5 bases). This CDR3 is 14 amino acids long. Looked up from germline, CDR1 is MGHDK and CDR2 is SYGVNS. V lost 8 bases and J lost 3, with 17 bases in between. The CDR3 DNA reads TGTGCCAGCGCCCCCGTGTGGGGCGGCTACGAGCAGTACTTC. Its translation: CASAPVWGGYEQYF.

J is TRBJ2-1 and V is TRBV5-6; 8 bases align to TRBD1. The germline V gene has CDR1 SGHDT and CDR2 YYEEEE. The junction had 6 bases not matched to a gene; V was cut back by 6 bases and J by 7 bases. This CDR3 contains 13 residues. The CDR3 protein is CASNGQGWNEQFF. The CDR3 DNA reads TGTGCCAGCAACGGACAGGGATGGAATGAGCAGTTCTTC.

This clonotype was detected only a few times. The V gene is TRBV20-1, the J gene TRBJ2-7; D not resolved. V shed 6 bases and J shed 0 bases, with 18 bases lying between them. Germline CDR1 DFQATT, CDR2 SNEGSKA (reference sequence). The CDR3 length is 15 residues. The DNA of the CDR3 is TGCAGTGCCCCCTCCGGGCCCCAAGACTCCTACGAGCAGTACTTC. It specifies CSAPSGPQDSYEQYF.

V gene TRBV11-2 combines with J gene TRBJ2-7, with a tentative D call TRBD1 (6 bases). V shed 5 bases and J shed 7 bases, with 9 bases lying between them. This CDR3 comprises 11 residues. The germline CDR1 and CDR2 sequences are SGHAT and FQNNGV. This CDR3 is CASSTDREQYF. In DNA form, the CDR3 reads TGTGCCAGCAGCACCGACAGGGAGCAGTACTTC.

The chain combines TRBV7-6 with TRBJ2-3; no reliable D call. This CDR3 spans 15 amino acids. Deletions cut 1 base from V and 3 bases from J, with 11 bases between. In germline, CDR1 is SGHVS, CDR2 FNYEAQ. CDR3 DNA sequence: TGTGCCAGCAGCTTAGTAACAAGTTTAACAGATACGCAGTATTTT. Encoded protein: CASSLVTSLTDTQYF.

The genes are TRBV20-1 and TRBJ2-7; 11 bases are shared with TRBD2. The CDR3 loop spans 17 amino acids. Losses at the gene ends were 0 bases for V and 3 bases for J; bases not matched to a gene: 10. Germline V gene data show CDR1 as DFQATT and CDR2 as SNEGSKA (reference sequence). The CDR3 spells CSARDPSGGRQGYEQYF. The CDR3, as DNA: TGCAGTGCTAGAGATCCTAGCGGGGGGCGACAGGGCTACGAGCAGTACTTC.

This chain uses TRBV12-3 or TRBV12-4 with TRBJ1-4, with D tentatively TRBD1 (6 bases). Trimming took off 3 bases at V and 3 bases at J, with 17 bases between the two ends. The CDR3 is made up of 17 amino acids. The CDR3 DNA sequence: TGTGCCAGCAGTTTCCTCGGTGTGGGGGGGCCTAATGAAAAACTGTTTTTT. Amino acids: CASSFLGVGGPNEKLFF.

The chain is built from TRBV10-2 and TRBJ2-2, with D uncertain. Germline V gene lookup returns CDR1 WSHSY and CDR2 SAAADI. V shed 10 bases and J shed 6 bases, with 9 bases lying between them. The CDR3 runs to 11 residues. In nucleotides, the CDR3 is TGCGCCACCTCCCCCCCCGGGGAGCTGTTTTTT. This codes for CATSPPGELFF.

The gene calls are TRBV6-5 and TRBJ2-7; D is uncertain. Trimming removed 0 bases at V and 2 bases at J, with 11 bases between. The CDR3 consists of 15 residues. CDR1 is MNHEY and CDR2 is SVGAGI in the germline V gene. CDR3 protein: CASSYSTPYTYEQYF. As DNA, the CDR3 is TGTGCCAGCAGTTACTCGACCCCTTACACCTACGAGCAGTACTTC.

This clonotype has just a few counts. The rearrangement uses TRBV4-1 and TRBJ2-1; D not certain. The CDR3 has 14 amino acids. Germline lookup yields CDR1 MGHRA and CDR2 YSYEKL. V was clipped by 2 bases and J by 8 bases, with 13 bases between them. CDR3 nucleotide sequence: TGCGCCAGCAGCCAATCTCCGGGCCAGGATGAGCAGTTCTTC. Its translation is CASSQSPGQDEQFF.

This rearrangement joins TRBV24-1 to TRBJ1-1; TRBD1 might be the D (6 bases). Trimming pared 1 base from V and 8 bases from J, leaving 19 bases between. The CDR3 is 16 residues long. Germline assignment: CDR1 KGHDR and CDR2 SFDVKD. CDR3 DNA sequence: TGTGCCACCAGTGATTTACGGTCAGGGGTAGGAACGGAAGCTTTCTTT. Translated, it gives CATSDLRSGVGTEAFF.

The genes are TRBV5-4 and TRBJ2-7; TRBD2 aligns across 7 bases. Trimming removed 4 bases from V and 0 bases from J; junction bases left unmatched: 10. Germline CDR1 reads SGHNT; CDR2 reads YYREEE (reference sequence). The CDR3 covers 16 residues. DNA of the CDR3: TGTGCCAGCAGCCAAGGCGATCGGGGGGACTCCTACGAGCAGTACTTC. Protein product: CASSQGDRGDSYEQYF.

In this sample, this clonotype turned up a few times. The chain uses TRBV5-1 and TRBJ2-5; 8 bases match TRBD1. The CDR3 extends over 14 amino acids. Germline V gene data show CDR1 as SGHRS and CDR2 as YFSETQ. The trim removed 6 bases at V and 8 bases at J, leaving 12 bases unmatched. CDR3 sequence (DNA): TGCGCCAGCAACCCTCCGGGACAGGTGCTAACCCAGTACTTC. Its translation is CASNPPGQVLTQYF.

The gene calls are TRBV12-3 or TRBV12-4 and TRBJ2-5, with a tentative D call TRBD2 (7 bases). Trimming left V 4 bases short and J 5 bases short, with 20 bases between. This CDR3 is 16 amino acids long. The CDR3 here is CASSSSGLPRGETQYF. CDR3 in DNA: TGTGCCAGCAGTTCCTCGGGACTACCTAGGGGGGAGACCCAGTACTTC.

The CDR3 reads CSVALQATNTGELFF. The CDR3 DNA follows: TGCAGCGTTGCCCTACAGGCTACGAACACCGGGGAGCTGTTTTTT. The rearrangement uses TRBV29-1 and TRBJ2-2, with a tentative D call TRBD1 (5 bases). Trimming left V 4 bases short and J 0 bases short, with 12 bases between. The CDR3 contains 15 residues. Germline lookup yields CDR1 SQVTM and CDR2 ANQGSEA.

This clonotype was seen a handful of times. This CDR3 is CASSLTRNSGNTIYF. The CDR3 DNA sequence: TGTGCCAGCAGCTTAACGCGAAACTCTGGAAACACCATATATTTT. The rearrangement joins TRBV13 to TRBJ1-3; unclear D gene. CDR1 and CDR2 (germline): PRHDT, FYEKMQ (reference sequence). V lost 2 bases to trimming and J lost 0 bases, with 8 bases between them. This CDR3 is built from 15 residues.

This sequence joins TRBV3-1 and TRBJ2-3; 9 bases align to TRBD2. The germline V gene has CDR1 LGHDT and CDR2 YNNKEL (reference sequence). V dropped 0 bases and J dropped 3; count of bases not matched to a gene: 1. The length of the CDR3 is 15 residues. DNA of the CDR3: TGTGCCAGCAGCCAAGAGGGACTAGCAACAGATACGCAGTATTTT. This translates into CASSQEGLATDTQYF.

The rearrangement uses TRBV11-2 and TRBJ2-7; 10 positions match TRBD1. The V segment lost 3 bases and the J segment 4 bases; nucleotides outside the gene matches: 6. The CDR3 has 15 residues. The germline V gene has CDR1 SGHAT and CDR2 FQNNGV. The CDR3 protein is CASSLPPGQGYEQYF. CDR3 sequence (DNA): TGTGCCAGCAGCTTGCCACCGGGACAGGGGTACGAGCAGTACTTC.

This clonotype has more than one count but fewer than ten. The CDR3 DNA sequence: TGTGCCAGCAGACCCCTGGATGACAGTACCTCCTACGAGCAGTACTTC. Translated, it gives CASRPLDDSTSYEQYF. The rearrangement links TRBV27 to TRBJ2-7, with D tentatively TRBD1 (5 bases). The germline V gene encodes CDR1 MNHEY and CDR2 SMNVEV (reference sequence). The ends were cut back, 6 bases at V and 0 bases at J, with 18 bases in the middle. The CDR3 is 16 amino acids.

The chain uses TRBV29-1 and TRBJ2-1, with D uncertain. Trimming pared 3 bases from V and 5 bases from J, leaving 11 bases between. The CDR3 length is 13 residues. Germline CDR1 SQVTM, CDR2 ANQGSEA. The CDR3 nucleotides read TGCAGCGTTGATGAAGACACCGACAATGAGCAGTTCTTC. This gives the protein CSVDEDTDNEQFF.